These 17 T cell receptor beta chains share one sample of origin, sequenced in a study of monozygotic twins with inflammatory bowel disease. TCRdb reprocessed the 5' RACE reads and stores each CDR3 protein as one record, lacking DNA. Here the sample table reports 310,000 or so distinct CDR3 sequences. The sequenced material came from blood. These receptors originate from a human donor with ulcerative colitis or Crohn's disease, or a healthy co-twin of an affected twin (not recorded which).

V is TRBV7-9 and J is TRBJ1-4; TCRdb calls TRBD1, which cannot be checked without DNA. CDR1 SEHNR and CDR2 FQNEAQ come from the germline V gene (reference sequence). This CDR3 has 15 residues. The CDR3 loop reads CASSPEGAMYEKLFF.

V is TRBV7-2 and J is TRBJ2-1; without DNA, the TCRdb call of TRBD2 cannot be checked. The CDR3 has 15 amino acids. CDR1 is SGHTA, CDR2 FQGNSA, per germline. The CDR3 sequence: CASKAGTSGHNEQFF. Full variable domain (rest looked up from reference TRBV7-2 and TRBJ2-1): GAGVSQSPSNKVTEKGKDVELRCDPISGHTALYWYRQSLGQGLEFLIYFQGNSAPDKSGLPSDRFSAERTGGSVSTLTIQRTQQEDSAVYLCASKAGTSGHNEQFFGPGTRLTVL.

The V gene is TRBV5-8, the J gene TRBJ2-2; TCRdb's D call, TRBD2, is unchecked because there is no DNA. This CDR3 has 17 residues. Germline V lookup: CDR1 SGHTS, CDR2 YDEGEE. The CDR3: CASSLLAGAQNTGELFF. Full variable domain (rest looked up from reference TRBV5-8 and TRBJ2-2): EAGVTQSPTHLIKTRGQQATLRCSPISGHTSVYWYQQALGLGLQFLLWYDEGEERNRGNFPPRFSGRQFPNYSSELNVNALELEDSALYLCASSLLAGAQNTGELFFGEGSRLTVL.

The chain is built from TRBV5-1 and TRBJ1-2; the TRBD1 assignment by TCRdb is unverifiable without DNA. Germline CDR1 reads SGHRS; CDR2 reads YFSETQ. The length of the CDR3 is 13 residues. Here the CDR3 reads CASSYDRGYGYTF.

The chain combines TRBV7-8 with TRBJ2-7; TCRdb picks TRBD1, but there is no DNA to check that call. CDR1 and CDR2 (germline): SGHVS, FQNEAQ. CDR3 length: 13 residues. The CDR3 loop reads CASSAPTADEQYF. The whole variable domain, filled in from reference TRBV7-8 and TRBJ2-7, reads GAGVSQSPRYKVAKRGQDVALRCDPISGHVSLFWYQQALGQGPEFLTYFQNEAQLDKSGLPSDRFFAERPEGSVSTLKIQRTQQEDSAVYLCASSAPTADEQYFGPGTRLTVT.

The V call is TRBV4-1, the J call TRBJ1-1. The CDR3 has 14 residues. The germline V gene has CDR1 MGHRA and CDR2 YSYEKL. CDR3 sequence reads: CASSQEWVNTEAFF.

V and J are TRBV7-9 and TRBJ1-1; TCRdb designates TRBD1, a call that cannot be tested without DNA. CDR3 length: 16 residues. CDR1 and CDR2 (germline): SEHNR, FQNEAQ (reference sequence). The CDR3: CASTYGLGGENTEAFF.

The CDR3 is CSASGQGASFYNSPLHF. The chain combines TRBV20-1 with TRBJ1-6; TCRdb gives TRBD1 as the D gene, but with no DNA this cannot be confirmed. The germline V gene has CDR1 DFQATT and CDR2 SNEGSKA (reference sequence). The CDR3 is 17 amino acids.

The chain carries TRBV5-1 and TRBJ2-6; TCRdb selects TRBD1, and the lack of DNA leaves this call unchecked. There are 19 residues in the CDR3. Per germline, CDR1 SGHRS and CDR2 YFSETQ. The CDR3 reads CASSLGTGGSHSGANVLTF.

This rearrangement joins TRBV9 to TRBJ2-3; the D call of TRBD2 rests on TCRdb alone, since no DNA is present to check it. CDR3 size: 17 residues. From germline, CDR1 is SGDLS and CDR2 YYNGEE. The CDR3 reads CASSLREGSVGTDTQYF.

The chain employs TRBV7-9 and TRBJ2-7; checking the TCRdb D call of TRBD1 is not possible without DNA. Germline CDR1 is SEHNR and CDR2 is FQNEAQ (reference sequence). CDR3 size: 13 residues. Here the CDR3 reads CASSQGQVYEQYF.

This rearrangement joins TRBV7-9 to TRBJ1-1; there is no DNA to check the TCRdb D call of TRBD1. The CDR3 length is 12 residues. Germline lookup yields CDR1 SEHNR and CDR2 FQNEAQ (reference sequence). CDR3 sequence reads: CASSRPGPGTFF.

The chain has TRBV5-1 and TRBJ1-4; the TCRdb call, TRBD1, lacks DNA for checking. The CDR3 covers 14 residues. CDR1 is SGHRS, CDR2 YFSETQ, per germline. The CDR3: CASSSGEAQEKLFF. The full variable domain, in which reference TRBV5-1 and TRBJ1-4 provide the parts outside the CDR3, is KAGVTQTPRYLIKTRGQQVTLSCSPISGHRSVSWYQQTPGQGLQFLFEYFSETQRNKGNFPGRFSGRQFSNSRSEMNVSTLELGDSALYLCASSSGEAQEKLFFGSGTQLSVL.

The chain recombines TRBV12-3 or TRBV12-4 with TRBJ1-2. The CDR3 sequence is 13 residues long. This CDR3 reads CASSRTPIYGYTF.

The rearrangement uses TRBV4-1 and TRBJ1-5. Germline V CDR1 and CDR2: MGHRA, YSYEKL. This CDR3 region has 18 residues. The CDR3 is CASSQVIVRGANYQPQHF.

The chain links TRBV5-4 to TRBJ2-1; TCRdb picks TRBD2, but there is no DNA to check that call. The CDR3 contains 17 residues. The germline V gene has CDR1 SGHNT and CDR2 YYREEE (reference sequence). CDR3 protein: CASSPPLAGGRSDEQFF.

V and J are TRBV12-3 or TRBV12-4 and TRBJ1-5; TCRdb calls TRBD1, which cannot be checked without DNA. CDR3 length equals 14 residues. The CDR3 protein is CASSLDSVNQPQHF.